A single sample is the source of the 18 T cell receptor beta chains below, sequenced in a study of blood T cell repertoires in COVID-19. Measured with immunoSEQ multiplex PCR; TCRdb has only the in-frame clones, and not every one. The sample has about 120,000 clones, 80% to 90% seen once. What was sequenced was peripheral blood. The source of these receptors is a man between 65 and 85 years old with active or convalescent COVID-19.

The CDR3 is CASSGPGNGYTF. The CDR3 DNA follows: TGTGCCAGCAGCGGTCCAGGGAACGGCTACACCTTC. V and J are TRBV27 and TRBJ1-2; D perhaps matches TRBD1 (5 bases). V was shortened by 6 bases and J by 8 bases, with 13 bases between the two germline ends. The CDR3 is made up of 12 amino acids. Germline lookup yields CDR1 MNHEY and CDR2 SMNVEV (reference sequence).

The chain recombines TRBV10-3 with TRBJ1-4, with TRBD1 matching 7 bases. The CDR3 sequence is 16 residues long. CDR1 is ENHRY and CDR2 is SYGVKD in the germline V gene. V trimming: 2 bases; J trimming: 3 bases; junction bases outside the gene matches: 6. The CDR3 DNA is TGTGCCATCAGTGAGGGGAGACAGGGTTCTAATGAAAAACTGTTTTTT. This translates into CAISEGRQGSNEKLFF.

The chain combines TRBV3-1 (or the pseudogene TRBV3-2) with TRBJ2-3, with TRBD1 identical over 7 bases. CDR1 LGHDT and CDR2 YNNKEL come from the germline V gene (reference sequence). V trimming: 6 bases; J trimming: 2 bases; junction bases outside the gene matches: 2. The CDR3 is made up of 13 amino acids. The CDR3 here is CASRRGLTDTQYF. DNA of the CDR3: TGTGCCAGCAGAAGGGGGCTCACAGATACGCAGTATTTT.

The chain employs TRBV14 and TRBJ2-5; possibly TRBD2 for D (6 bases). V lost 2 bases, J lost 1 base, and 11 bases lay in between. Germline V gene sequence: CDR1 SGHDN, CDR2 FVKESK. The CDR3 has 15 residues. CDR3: CASSQPGTLQETQYF. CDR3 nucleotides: TGTGCCAGCAGCCAACCCGGGACTCTCCAAGAGACCCAGTACTTC. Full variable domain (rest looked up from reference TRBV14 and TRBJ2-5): EAGVTQFPSHSVIEKGQTVTLRCDPISGHDNLYWYRRVMGKEIKFLLHFVKESKQDESGMPNNRFLAERTGGTYSTLKVQPAELEDSGVYFCASSQPGTLQETQYFGPGTRLLVL.

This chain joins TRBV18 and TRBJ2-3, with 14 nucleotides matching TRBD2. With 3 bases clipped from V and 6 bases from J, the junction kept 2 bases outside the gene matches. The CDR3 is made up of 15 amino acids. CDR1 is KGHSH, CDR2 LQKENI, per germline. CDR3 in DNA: TGTGCCAGCTCACCCAGGACTAGCGGGAGGGATACGCAGTATTTT. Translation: CASSPRTSGRDTQYF.

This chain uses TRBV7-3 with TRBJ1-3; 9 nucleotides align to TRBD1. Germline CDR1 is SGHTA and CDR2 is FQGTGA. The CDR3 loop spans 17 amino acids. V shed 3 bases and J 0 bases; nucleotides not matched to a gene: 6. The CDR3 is CASSLGQGLVSGNTIYF. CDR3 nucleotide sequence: TGTGCCAGCAGCTTGGGACAGGGTCTCGTCTCTGGAAACACCATATATTTT.

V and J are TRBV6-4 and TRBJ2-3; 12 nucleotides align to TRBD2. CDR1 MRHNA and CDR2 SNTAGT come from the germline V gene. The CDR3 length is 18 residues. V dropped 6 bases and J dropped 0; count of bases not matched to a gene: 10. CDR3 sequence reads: CASSPTSGRTFSTDTQYF. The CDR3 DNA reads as TGTGCCAGCAGCCCTACTAGCGGGAGGACCTTTAGCACAGATACGCAGTATTTT.

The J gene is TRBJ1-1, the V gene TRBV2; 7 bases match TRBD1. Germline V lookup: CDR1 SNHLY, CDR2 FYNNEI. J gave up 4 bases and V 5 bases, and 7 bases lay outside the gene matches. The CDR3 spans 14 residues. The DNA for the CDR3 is TGTGCCAGCAGTCAGGGGGTGGGGATCACTGAAGCTTTCTTT. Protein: CASSQGVGITEAFF.

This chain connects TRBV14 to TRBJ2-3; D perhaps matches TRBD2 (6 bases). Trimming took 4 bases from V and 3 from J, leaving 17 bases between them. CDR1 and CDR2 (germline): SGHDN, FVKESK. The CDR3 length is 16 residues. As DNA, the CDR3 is TGTGCCAGCAGCCCGAGGGACGGGGGTTGGACAGATACGCAGTATTTT. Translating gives CASSPRDGGWTDTQYF.

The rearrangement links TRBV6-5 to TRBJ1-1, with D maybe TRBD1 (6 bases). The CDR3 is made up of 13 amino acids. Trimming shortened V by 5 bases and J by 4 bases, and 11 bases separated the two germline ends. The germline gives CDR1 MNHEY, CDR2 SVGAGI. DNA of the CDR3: TGTGCCAGCAGTACAGGGTTGGTCACTGAAGCTTTCTTT. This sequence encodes CASSTGLVTEAFF.

CDR3 sequence (DNA): TGTGCCAGCAGCAAGGGTGGGAGATATGGAGCGGGAACAAACACAGATACGCAGTATTTT. It encodes CASSKGGRYGAGTNTDTQYF. This rearrangement joins TRBV21-1 to TRBJ2-3; the D call in the table, TRBD2, was not verified against the DNA. TRBV21-1 is given as a pseudogene. This CDR3 is 20 amino acids long.

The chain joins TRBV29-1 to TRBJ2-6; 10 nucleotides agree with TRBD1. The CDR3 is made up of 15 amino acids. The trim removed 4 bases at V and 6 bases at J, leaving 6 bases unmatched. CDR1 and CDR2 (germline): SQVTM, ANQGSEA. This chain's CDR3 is CSVATGTGAANVLTF. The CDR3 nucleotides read TGCAGCGTTGCTACCGGGACAGGGGCGGCCAACGTCCTGACTTTC.

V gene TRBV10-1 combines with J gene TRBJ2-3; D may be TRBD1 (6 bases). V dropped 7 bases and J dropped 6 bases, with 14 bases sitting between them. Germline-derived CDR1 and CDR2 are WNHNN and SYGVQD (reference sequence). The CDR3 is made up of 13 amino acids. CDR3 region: CASTEGQSDTQYF. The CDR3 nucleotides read TGCGCCAGCACCGAAGGACAGTCTGATACGCAGTATTTT.

CDR3 amino acids: CASSVVGSVGNEQFF. In DNA form, the CDR3 reads TGTGCCAGCAGCGTAGTGGGTAGCGTGGGCAATGAGCAGTTCTTC. This chain uses TRBV9 with TRBJ2-1; a possible D gene is TRBD2 (5 bases). Germline CDR1 SGDLS, CDR2 YYNGEE. The CDR3 has 15 residues. V was trimmed by 0 bases and J by 6 bases, leaving 13 bases between them.

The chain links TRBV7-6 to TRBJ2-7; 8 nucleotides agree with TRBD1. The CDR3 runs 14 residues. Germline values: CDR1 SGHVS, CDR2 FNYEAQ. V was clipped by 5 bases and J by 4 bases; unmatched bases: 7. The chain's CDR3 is CASSQSGGGYEQYF. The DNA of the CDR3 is TGTGCCAGCAGCCAGTCAGGGGGCGGGTACGAGCAGTACTTC.

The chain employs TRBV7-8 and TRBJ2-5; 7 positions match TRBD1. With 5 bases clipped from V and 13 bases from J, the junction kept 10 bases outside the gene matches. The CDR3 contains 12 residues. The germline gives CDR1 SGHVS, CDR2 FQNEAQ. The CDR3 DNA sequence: TGTGCCAGCAGCCCCGACAGGGTGAAAGTGTACTTC. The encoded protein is CASSPDRVKVYF.

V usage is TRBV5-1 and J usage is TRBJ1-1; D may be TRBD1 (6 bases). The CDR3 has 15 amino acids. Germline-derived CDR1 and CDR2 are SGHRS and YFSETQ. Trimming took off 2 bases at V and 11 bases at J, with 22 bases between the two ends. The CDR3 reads CASSLGAGEYLQAFF. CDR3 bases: TGCGCCAGCAGCTTAGGAGCAGGGGAATATCTGCAGGCTTTCTTT.

The CDR3 spells CASSASRSGELFF. CDR3 coding DNA: TGTGCCAGCAGTGCTTCTCGGTCCGGGGAGCTGTTTTTT. This chain joins TRBV27 and TRBJ2-2; D is unresolved. Trimming took off 5 bases at V and 6 bases at J, with 10 bases between the two ends. The CDR3 is 13 residues long. Germline values: CDR1 MNHEY, CDR2 SMNVEV (reference sequence).